These 8 T cell receptor beta chains share one sample of origin, sequenced in a study of circulating CD8 cells and anti-PD-1 response in melanoma. Each library started from about 15 ng of total RNA using the QIAseq Immune Repertoire TCR panel. TCRdb re-called the reads with MiXCR, one entry per CDR3 protein. Of hundreds of distinct CDR3 sequences detected, 11% appear once; the ten largest clones hold roughly 65%. Sorting of live CD3+CD8+TCRalphabeta+ cells by PD-1 and/or TIGIT gave four subsets. Sequenced here: CD8+ T cells from PBMCs, sampled at baseline or after one month of anti-PD-1 therapy (not recorded which). The source is a human donor with melanoma.

Points on this clonotype: Possible read error: a much larger clone is one base away. The chain employs TRBV3-1 and TRBJ2-7; D is undetermined. The V end was cut by 5 bases, the J end by 1 base, with 9 bases between. CDR1 LGHDT and CDR2 YNNKEL come from the germline V gene (reference sequence). CDR3 length equals 13 residues. The DNA of the CDR3 is TGTGCCAGCAGCTACGAAGATTCCTACGAGCAGTACTTC. This translates into CASSYEDSYEQYF.

Within the sample, this clonotype is medium-sized. The rearrangement links TRBV19 to TRBJ2-1, with a tentative D call TRBD2 (6 bases). This CDR3 region has 16 residues. CDR1 and CDR2 (germline): LNHDA, SQIVND (reference sequence). Trimming stripped 5 bases from V and 7 bases from J, with 21 bases between. The CDR3 coding sequence is TGTGCCAGTAGTCCCACCGGGACTCGAGCCTTAAATGAGCAGTTCTTC. Encoded protein: CASSPTGTRALNEQFF.

In its sample, this clonotype is large. V usage is TRBV2 and J usage is TRBJ1-1; the D is unclear. V was cut by 7 bases and J by 1 base, with 7 bases left in between. The CDR3 has 12 residues. The germline gives CDR1 SNHLY, CDR2 FYNNEI. The CDR3 DNA follows: TGTGCCAGCATACCCAGGAACACTGAAGCTTTCTTT. This encodes CASIPRNTEAFF.

V is TRBV7-2 and J is TRBJ2-7; 9 bases line up with TRBD1. The CDR3 covers 17 residues. V lost 0 bases to trimming and J lost 0 bases; unmatched junction nucleotides: 6. CDR1 SGHTA and CDR2 FQGNSA come from the germline V gene. The CDR3 DNA follows: TGTGCCAGCAGCTTAGCGACAGGGGGAGTCCTCTCCTACGAGCAGTACTTC. Its translation: CASSLATGGVLSYEQYF.

In its sample, this clonotype ranks as medium-sized (0.01 to 0.1%). The V gene is TRBV7-2, the J gene TRBJ2-3, with 11 bases that match TRBD2. Trimming removed 1 base from V and 2 bases from J; junction bases left unmatched: 8. Germline V gene data show CDR1 as SGHTA and CDR2 as FQGNSA. The length of the CDR3 is 18 residues. This chain's CDR3 is CASSLGIAGGRYTDTQYF. The CDR3 DNA reads as TGTGCCAGCAGCTTAGGAATAGCGGGGGGGCGGTACACAGATACGCAGTATTTT.

As for this clonotype: A much larger clone differs from this one at a single base, so this may be a read error. The chain uses TRBV7-2 and TRBJ2-7; 8 nucleotides agree with TRBD1. The CDR3 runs to 14 residues. Per the germline V gene, CDR1 is SGHTA and CDR2 is FQGNSA. DNA for the CDR3: TGTGACAGCAGCCCACCGACAGGGGCTGCCGAGCAGTACTTC. Protein product: CDSSPPTGAAEQYF.

By share, this clonotype counts as medium-sized. The chain has TRBV24-1 and TRBJ2-5, with a tentative D call TRBD2 (6 bases). Germline-derived CDR1 and CDR2 are KGHDR and SFDVKD. CDR3 length: 13 residues. V was pared by 12 bases and J by 2 bases, with 15 bases between. DNA for the CDR3: TGTGCCTCGGAGCCAGGGACTCAAGAGACCCAGTACTTC. This gives the protein CASEPGTQETQYF.

By share, this clonotype ranks as medium-sized. The chain is built from TRBV27 and TRBJ1-1; 7 nucleotides align to TRBD1. Germline V gene sequence: CDR1 MNHEY, CDR2 SMNVEV (reference sequence). J lost 4 bases, V lost 5 bases, and 10 bases had no gene match. The CDR3 covers 15 residues. The CDR3: CASSGERGPSTEAFF. The CDR3 coding sequence is TGTGCCAGCAGTGGCGAGAGGGGGCCGAGCACTGAAGCTTTCTTT.